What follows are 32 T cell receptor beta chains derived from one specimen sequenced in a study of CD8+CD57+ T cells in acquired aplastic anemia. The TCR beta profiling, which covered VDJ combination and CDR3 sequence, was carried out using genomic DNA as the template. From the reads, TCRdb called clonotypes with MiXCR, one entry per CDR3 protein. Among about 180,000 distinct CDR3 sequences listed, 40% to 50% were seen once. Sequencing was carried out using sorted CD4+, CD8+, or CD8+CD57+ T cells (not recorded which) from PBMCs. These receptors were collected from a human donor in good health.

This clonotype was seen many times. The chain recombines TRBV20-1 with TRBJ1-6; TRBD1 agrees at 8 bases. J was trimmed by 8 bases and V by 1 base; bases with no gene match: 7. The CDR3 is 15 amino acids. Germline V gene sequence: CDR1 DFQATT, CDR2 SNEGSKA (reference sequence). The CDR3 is CSARVLGQGYSPLHF. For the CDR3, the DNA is TGCAGTGCTAGAGTGTTAGGACAGGGCTATTCACCCCTCCACTTT.

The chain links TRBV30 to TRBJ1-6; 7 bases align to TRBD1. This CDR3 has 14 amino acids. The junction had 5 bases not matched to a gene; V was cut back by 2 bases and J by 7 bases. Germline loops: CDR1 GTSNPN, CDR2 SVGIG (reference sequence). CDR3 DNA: TGTGCCTGGAGTTACAGGGGAACCAATTCACCCCTCCACTTT. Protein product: CAWSYRGTNSPLHF.

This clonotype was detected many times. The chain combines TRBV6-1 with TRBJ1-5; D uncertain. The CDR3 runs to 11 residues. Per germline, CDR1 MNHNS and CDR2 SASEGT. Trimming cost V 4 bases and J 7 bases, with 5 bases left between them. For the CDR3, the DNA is TGTGCCAGCAGTGGTGACCAGCCCCAGCATTTT. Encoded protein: CASSGDQPQHF.

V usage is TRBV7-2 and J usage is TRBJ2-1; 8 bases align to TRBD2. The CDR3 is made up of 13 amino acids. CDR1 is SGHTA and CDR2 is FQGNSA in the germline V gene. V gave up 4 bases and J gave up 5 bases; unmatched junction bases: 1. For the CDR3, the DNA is TGTGCCAGCAGCTCACTAGCGGACAATGAGCAGTTCTTC. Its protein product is CASSSLADNEQFF.

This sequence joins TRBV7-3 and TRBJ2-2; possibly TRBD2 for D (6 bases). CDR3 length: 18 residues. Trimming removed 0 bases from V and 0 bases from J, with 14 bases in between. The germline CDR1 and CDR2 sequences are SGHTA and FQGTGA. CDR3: CASSLTLLAPANTGELFF. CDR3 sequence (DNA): TGTGCCAGCAGCTTAACTTTACTAGCCCCCGCGAACACCGGGGAGCTGTTTTTT. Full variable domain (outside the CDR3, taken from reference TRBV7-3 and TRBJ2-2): GAGVSQTPSNKVTEKGKYVELRCDPISGHTALYWYRQSLGQGPEFLIYFQGTGAADDSGLPNDRFFAVRPEGSVSTLKIQRTERGDSAVYLCASSLTLLAPANTGELFFGEGSRLTVL.

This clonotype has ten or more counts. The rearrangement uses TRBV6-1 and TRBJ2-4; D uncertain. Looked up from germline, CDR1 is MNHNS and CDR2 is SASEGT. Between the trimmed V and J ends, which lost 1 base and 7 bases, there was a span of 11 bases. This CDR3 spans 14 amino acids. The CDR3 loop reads CASSEGQQANIQYF. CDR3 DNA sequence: TGTGCCAGCAGTGAAGGGCAGCAAGCGAACATTCAGTACTTC.

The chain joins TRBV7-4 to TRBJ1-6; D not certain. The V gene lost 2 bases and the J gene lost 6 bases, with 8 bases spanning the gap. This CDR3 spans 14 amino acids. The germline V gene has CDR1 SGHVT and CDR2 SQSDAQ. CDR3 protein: CASSLRQINSPLHF. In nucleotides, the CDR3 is TGTGCCAGCAGCTTACGGCAGATTAATTCACCCCTCCACTTT.

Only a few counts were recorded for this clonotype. The chain's CDR3 is CSAGLAGGFVTDTQYF. The CDR3 region has the DNA TGCAGTGCTGGACTAGCGGGGGGCTTTGTCACAGATACGCAGTATTTT. The genes are TRBV20-1 and TRBJ2-3; 14 bases align to TRBD2. J was trimmed by 2 bases and V by 5 bases; bases with no gene match: 6. Germline V lookup: CDR1 DFQATT, CDR2 SNEGSKA (reference sequence). The CDR3 has 16 residues.

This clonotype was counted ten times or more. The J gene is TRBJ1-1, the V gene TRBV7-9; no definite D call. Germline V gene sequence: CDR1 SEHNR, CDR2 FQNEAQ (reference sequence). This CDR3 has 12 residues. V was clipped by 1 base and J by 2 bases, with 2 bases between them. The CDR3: CASSLENTEAFF. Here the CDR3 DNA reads TGTGCCAGCAGCTTAGAAAACACTGAAGCTTTCTTT.

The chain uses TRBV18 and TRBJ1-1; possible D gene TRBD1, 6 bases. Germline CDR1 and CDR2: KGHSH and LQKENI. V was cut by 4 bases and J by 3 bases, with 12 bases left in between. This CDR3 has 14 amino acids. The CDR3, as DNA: TGTGCCAGCTCACTCAACAGGGAGGACACTGAAGCTTTCTTT. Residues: CASSLNREDTEAFF.

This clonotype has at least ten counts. CDR3 region: CASSSDREGEKLFF. DNA for the CDR3: TGTGCCAGCAGTTCGGACAGGGAGGGTGAAAAACTGTTTTTT. The V call is TRBV12-3 or TRBV12-4, the J call TRBJ1-4, with 8 bases aligning to TRBD1. CDR3 length: 14 amino acids. The ends lost 4 bases at V and 7 bases at J; junction bases unmatched: 5.

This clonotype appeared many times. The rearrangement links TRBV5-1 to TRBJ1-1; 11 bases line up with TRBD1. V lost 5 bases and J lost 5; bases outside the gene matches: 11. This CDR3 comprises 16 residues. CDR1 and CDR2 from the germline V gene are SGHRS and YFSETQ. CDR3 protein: CASSPFGGQGVTEAFF. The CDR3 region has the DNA TGCGCCAGCAGTCCTTTTGGGGGACAGGGGGTTACTGAAGCTTTCTTT. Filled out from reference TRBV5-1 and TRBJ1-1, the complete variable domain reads KAGVTQTPRYLIKTRGQQVTLSCSPISGHRSVSWYQQTPGQGLQFLFEYFSETQRNKGNFPGRFSGRQFSNSRSEMNVSTLELGDSALYLCASSPFGGQGVTEAFFGQGTRLTVV.

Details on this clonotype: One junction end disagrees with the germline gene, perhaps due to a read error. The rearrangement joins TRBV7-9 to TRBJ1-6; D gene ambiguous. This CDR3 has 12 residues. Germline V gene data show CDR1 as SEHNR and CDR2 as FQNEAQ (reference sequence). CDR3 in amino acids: CASSPENSPIHF. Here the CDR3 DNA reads TGTGCCAGCAGCCCAGAGAACTCACCCATCCACTTT.

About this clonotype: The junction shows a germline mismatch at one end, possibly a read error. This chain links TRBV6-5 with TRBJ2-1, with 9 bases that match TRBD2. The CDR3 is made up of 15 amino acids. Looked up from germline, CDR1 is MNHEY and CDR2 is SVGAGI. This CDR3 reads CASSYVREGPGERFF. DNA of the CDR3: TGTGCCAGCAGTTACGTGCGGGAGGGCCCTGGAGAGCGGTTCTTC.

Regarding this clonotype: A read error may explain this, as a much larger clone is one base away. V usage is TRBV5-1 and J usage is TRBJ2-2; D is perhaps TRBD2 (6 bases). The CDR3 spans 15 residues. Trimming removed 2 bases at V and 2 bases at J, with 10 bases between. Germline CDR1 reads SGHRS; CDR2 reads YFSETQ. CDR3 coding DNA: TGCGCCAGCAGCTTAACAGCGGGTAACACCGGGGAGCTGTTTTTT. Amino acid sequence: CASSLTAGNTGELFF.

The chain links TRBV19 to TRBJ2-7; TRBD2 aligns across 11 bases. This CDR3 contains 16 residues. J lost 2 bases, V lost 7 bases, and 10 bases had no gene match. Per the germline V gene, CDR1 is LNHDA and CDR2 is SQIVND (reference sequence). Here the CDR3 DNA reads TGTGCCAGTAACGATGCAGGGACTAGCGGCCCCTACGAGCAGTACTTC. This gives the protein CASNDAGTSGPYEQYF.

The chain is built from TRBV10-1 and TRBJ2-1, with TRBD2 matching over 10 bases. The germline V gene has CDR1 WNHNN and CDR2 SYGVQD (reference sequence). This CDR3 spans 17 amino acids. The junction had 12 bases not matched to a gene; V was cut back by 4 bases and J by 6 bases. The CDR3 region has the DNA TGCGCCAGCAGTGCCCGACCTGGGCTAGCGGGAGTCAATGAGCAGTTCTTC. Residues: CASSARPGLAGVNEQFF.

The DNA of the CDR3 is TGTGCCAGCAGCTTACCGCCCGGGACAGGGGTGAACACCGGGGAGCTGTTTTTT. It translates to CASSLPPGTGVNTGELFF. The chain joins TRBV11-1 to TRBJ2-2; 10 bases map to TRBD1. This CDR3 spans 18 amino acids. With 2 bases clipped from V and 1 base from J, the junction kept 7 bases outside the gene matches. Germline assignment: CDR1 SGHAT and CDR2 FQDESV (reference sequence). The full variable domain, its missing parts supplied by reference TRBV11-1 and TRBJ2-2, is EAEVAQSPRYKITEKSQAVAFWCDPISGHATLYWYRQILGQGPELLVQFQDESVVDDSQLPKDRFSAERLKGVDSTLKIQPAELGDSAMYLCASSLPPGTGVNTGELFFGEGSRLTVL.

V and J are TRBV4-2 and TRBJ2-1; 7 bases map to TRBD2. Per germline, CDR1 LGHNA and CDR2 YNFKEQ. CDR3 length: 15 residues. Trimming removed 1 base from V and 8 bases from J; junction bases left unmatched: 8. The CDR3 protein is CASSQVKSGAYEQFF. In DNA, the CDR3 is TGTGCCAGCAGCCAAGTTAAAAGCGGGGCCTATGAGCAGTTCTTC.

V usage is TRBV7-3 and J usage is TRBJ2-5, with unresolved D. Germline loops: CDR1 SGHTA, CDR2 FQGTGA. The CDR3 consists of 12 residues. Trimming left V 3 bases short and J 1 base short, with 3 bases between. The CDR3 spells CASSFSQETQYF. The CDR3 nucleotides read TGTGCCAGCAGCTTTTCCCAAGAGACCCAGTACTTC.

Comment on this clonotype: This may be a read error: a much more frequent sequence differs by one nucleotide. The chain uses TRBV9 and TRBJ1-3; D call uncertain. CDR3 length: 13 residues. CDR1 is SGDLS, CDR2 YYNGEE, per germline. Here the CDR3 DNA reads TGTGCCAGCAGCGACAACTCTGGAAACACCGTATATTTT. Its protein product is CASSDNSGNTVYF.

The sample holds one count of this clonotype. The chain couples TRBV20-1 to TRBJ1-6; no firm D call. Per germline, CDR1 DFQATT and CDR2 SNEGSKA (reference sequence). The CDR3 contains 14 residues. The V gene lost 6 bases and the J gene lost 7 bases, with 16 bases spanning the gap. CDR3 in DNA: TGCAGTGCCAGCGGACGGACCGCCAATTCACCCCTCCACTTT. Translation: CSASGRTANSPLHF.

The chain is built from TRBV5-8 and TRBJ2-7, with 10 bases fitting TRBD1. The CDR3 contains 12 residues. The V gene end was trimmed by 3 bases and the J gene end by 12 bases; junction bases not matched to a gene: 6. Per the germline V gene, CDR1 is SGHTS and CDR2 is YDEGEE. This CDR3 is CASSSGQGVPYF. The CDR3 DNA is TGTGCCAGCAGCTCCGGACAGGGGGTGCCGTACTTC.

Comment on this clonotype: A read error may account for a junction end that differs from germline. This CDR3 reads CASREAGGSKNIQYF. Here the CDR3 DNA reads TGTGCCAGCAGGGAAGCGGGAGGATCCAAAAACATTCAGTACTTC. The chain is built from TRBV6-1 and TRBJ2-4, with 9 bases matching TRBD2. The CDR3 contains 15 residues. Germline-derived CDR1 and CDR2 are MNHNS and SASEGT.

The CDR3 is CASRPSAAYEQYF. CDR3 DNA sequence: TGTGCCAGCAGGCCTAGCGCCGCCTACGAGCAGTACTTC. This chain joins TRBV2 and TRBJ2-7; D possibly corresponds to TRBD2 (6 bases). CDR1 is SNHLY, CDR2 FYNNEI, per germline. Trimming cost V 6 bases and J 2 bases, with 11 bases left between them. The CDR3 spans 13 residues.

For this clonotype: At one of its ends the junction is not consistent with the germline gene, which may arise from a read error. The CDR3 is CATSEWAYGYTF. CDR3 in DNA: TGTGCCACCAGTGAGTGGGCTTATGGCTACACCTTC. The V call is TRBV6-1, the J call TRBJ1-2; D gene unclear. Germline-derived CDR1 and CDR2 are MNHNS and SASEGT. The CDR3 consists of 12 residues.

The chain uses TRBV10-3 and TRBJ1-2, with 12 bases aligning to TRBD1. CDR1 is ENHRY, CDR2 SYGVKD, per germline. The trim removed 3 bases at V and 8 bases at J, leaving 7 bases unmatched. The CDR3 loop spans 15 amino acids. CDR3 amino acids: CAISDPGQGARGYTF. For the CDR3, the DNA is TGTGCCATCAGTGACCCGGGACAGGGGGCGCGGGGCTACACCTTC.

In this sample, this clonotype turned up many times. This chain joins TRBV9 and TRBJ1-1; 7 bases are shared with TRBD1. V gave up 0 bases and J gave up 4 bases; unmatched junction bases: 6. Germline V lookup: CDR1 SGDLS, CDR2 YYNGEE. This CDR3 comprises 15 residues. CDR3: CASSVGQGVATEAFF. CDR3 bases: TGTGCCAGCAGCGTAGGACAGGGCGTGGCCACTGAAGCTTTCTTT.

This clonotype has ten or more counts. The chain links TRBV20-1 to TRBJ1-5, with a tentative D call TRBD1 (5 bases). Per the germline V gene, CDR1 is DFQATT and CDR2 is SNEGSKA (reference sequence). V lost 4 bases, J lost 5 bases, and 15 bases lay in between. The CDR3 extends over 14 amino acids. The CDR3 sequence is CSAKGPTGDQPQHF. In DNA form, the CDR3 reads TGCAGTGCTAAGGGACCGACGGGCGATCAGCCCCAGCATTTT.

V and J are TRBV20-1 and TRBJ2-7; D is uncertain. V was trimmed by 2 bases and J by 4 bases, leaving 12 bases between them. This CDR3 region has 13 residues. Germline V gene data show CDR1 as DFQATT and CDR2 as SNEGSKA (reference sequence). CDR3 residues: CSARNPGRYEQYF. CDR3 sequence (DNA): TGCAGTGCTAGAAACCCAGGCAGATACGAGCAGTACTTC.

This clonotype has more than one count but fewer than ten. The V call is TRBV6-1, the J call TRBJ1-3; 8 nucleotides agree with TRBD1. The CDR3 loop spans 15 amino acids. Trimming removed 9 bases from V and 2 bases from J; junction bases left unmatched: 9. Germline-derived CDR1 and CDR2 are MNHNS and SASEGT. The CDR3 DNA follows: TGTGCCAGTCGGGAACCGACAGGGGCTGGAAACACCATATATTTT. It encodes CASREPTGAGNTIYF.

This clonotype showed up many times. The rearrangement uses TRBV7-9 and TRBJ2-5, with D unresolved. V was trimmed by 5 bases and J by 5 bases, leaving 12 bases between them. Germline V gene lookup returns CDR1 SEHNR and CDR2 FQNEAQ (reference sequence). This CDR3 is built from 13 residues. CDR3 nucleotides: TGTGCCAGCAGCAAGGGATTTTGGGAGACCCAGTACTTC. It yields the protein CASSKGFWETQYF.